This TCR beta chain was sequenced for a study of shared clonotypes between healthy human individuals. Study-level points and caveats: Naive subsets generally had larger estimated richness than memory subsets.

For this clone: Its antigen is still unknown.

The method was immunoSEQ multiplex PCR; TCRdb's version includes in-frame clones alone and lacks a portion of them. Of roughly 1 million clones listed, more than 65% are singletons. Germline V gene lookup returns CDR1 SGHRS and CDR2 YFSETQ. The CDR3 sequence is 12 residues long. Trimming took 2 bases from V and 6 from J, leaving 8 bases between them. The chain recombines TRBV5-1 with TRBJ1-2; D perhaps matches TRBD1 (5 bases). The receptor's source is a man in his late teens or twenties in good health. Material: memory CD4+ T cells sorted from blood. Subset denoted: CD45RA-negative fraction. CDR3 sequence (DNA): TGCGCCAGCAGCTTCAGCAGGGATGGCTACACCTTC. Its translation is CASSFSRDGYTF.